The 23 T cell receptor beta chains given below trace back to one sample, sequenced in a study of identical twins. TCRdb reanalysed the 5' RACE reads using MiXCR and keeps one entry per CDR3 protein. The data contain 690,000 or so distinct CDR3 sequences, roughly 6% of them singletons. Sequences were obtained from naive T cells sorted from blood. The receptors come from a man aged 18 to 30 in good health.

This clonotype occurred a few times. The V gene is TRBV12-3 or TRBV12-4, the J gene TRBJ2-5, with 7 positions matching TRBD2. This CDR3 has 15 amino acids. The J segment lost 2 bases and the V segment lost 7 bases, leaving 10 bases of the junction unmatched. CDR3 region: CASTRGEGLQETQYF. The CDR3 DNA follows: TGTGCCAGCACCAGAGGGGAGGGACTACAAGAGACCCAGTACTTC.

This clonotype was counted ten times or more. The rearrangement uses TRBV5-1 and TRBJ1-5; maybe TRBD1 (6 bases). From germline, CDR1 is SGHRS and CDR2 YFSETQ. The CDR3 consists of 15 residues. Trimming removed 10 bases at V and 5 bases at J, with 22 bases between. The CDR3 loop is CASSRETGFDQPQHF. The CDR3 nucleotides are TGCGCCTCCTCCCGCGAGACAGGCTTCGATCAGCCCCAGCATTTT.

This clonotype was seen many times. The CDR3 nucleotides read TGTGCCAGCAGTTTAGGACGATCTAGCGGGAGTTACGAGCAGTACTTC. Amino acids: CASSLGRSSGSYEQYF. The chain is built from TRBV28 and TRBJ2-7, with 10 bases aligning to TRBD2. This CDR3 comprises 16 residues. V gave up 2 bases and J gave up 4 bases; unmatched junction bases: 8. The germline V gene encodes CDR1 MDHEN and CDR2 SYDVKM.

The chain couples TRBV29-1 to TRBJ2-1; weak D call: TRBD1 (6 bases). Germline values: CDR1 SQVTM, CDR2 ANQGSEA. This CDR3 region has 16 residues. Between the trimmed V and J ends, which lost 6 bases and 4 bases, there was a span of 22 bases. The CDR3 is CSVAGSRGQLYNEQFF. The CDR3 DNA reads TGCAGCGTGGCAGGGTCCAGGGGCCAGCTATACAATGAGCAGTTCTTC.

The rearrangement uses TRBV11-2 and TRBJ2-2; 12 bases line up with TRBD2. This CDR3 comprises 14 residues. Germline V gene lookup returns CDR1 SGHAT and CDR2 FQNNGV. The V segment lost 8 bases and the J segment 8 bases; nucleotides outside the gene matches: 6. CDR3 residues: CASGTSGRFGELFF. The CDR3 coding sequence is TGTGCCAGCGGAACTAGCGGGAGGTTTGGGGAGCTGTTTTTT.

This clonotype was detected many times. The V and J genes are TRBV20-1 and TRBJ2-3, with D perhaps given as TRBD1 or TRBD2 (5 bases each). CDR1 is DFQATT, CDR2 SNEGSKA, per germline (reference sequence). The CDR3 sequence is 16 residues long. V dropped 0 bases and J dropped 6 bases, with 19 bases sitting between them. The CDR3 is CSARDRPLPGPDTQYF. In DNA, the CDR3 is TGCAGTGCTAGAGATCGTCCACTACCGGGGCCCGATACGCAGTATTTT.

This clonotype was counted a few times. The V gene is TRBV6-1, the J gene TRBJ2-5, with TRBD1 identical over 12 bases. The CDR3 has 15 residues. Germline loops: CDR1 MNHNS, CDR2 SASEGT. The trim removed 7 bases at V and 7 bases at J, leaving 10 bases unmatched. CDR3 sequence (DNA): TGTGCCAGCAAACGGCGGGACAGGGGGCGCGCGACCCAGTACTTC. It encodes CASKRRDRGRATQYF.

This clonotype came up many times. The chain carries TRBV20-1 and TRBJ1-5; no reliable D call. The CDR3 totals 14 residues. Germline CDR1 and CDR2: DFQATT and SNEGSKA (reference sequence). V lost 3 bases and J 7 bases, leaving 16 bases between the germline ends. This CDR3 is CSARIPGFGQPQHF. The CDR3 bases are TGCAGTGCTAGGATTCCGGGTTTCGGCCAGCCCCAGCATTTT.

The sample holds a few counts of this clonotype. The V and J genes are TRBV10-3 and TRBJ2-2, with 13 bases that match TRBD2. Unmatched junction bases numbered 3, after V lost 9 bases and J lost 5 bases. Germline assignment: CDR1 ENHRY and CDR2 SYGVKD. This CDR3 is 14 amino acids long. In DNA form, the CDR3 reads TGTGCCATTGGGACTAGCGGGATAACCGGGGAGCTGTTTTTT. The encoded protein is CAIGTSGITGELFF.

V gene TRBV5-1 combines with J gene TRBJ2-2; tentative D call: TRBD2 (5 bases). Germline CDR1 is SGHRS and CDR2 is YFSETQ. V lost 0 bases and J lost 0, with 6 bases in between. The CDR3 totals 15 residues. CDR3 DNA sequence: TGCGCCAGCAGCTTGGTAGCGCCGAACACCGGGGAGCTGTTTTTT. Protein: CASSLVAPNTGELFF.

This clonotype was recorded a few times. The gene calls are TRBV7-9 and TRBJ2-1; D remains unclear. The CDR3 length is 14 residues. Germline V gene lookup returns CDR1 SEHNR and CDR2 FQNEAQ (reference sequence). The V gene lost 1 base and the J gene lost 7 bases, with 11 bases spanning the gap. CDR3 sequence (DNA): TGTGCCAGCAGCTTAGTATTAGGGTGGAATGAGCAGTTCTTC. Translating gives CASSLVLGWNEQFF.

This clonotype was observed a few times. The genes are TRBV18 and TRBJ1-1, with D hard to call. Germline loops: CDR1 KGHSH, CDR2 LQKENI. This CDR3 is built from 13 residues. V was pared by 4 bases and J by 0 bases, with 6 bases between. The CDR3 is CASSQRMNTEAFF. DNA for the CDR3: TGTGCCAGCTCACAGAGGATGAACACTGAAGCTTTCTTT.

Ten or more counts support this clonotype. The chain couples TRBV4-2 to TRBJ2-1, with 9 positions matching TRBD2. The germline V gene encodes CDR1 LGHNA and CDR2 YNFKEQ. The trim removed 1 base at V and 3 bases at J, leaving 4 bases unmatched. The CDR3 spans 16 residues. This CDR3 is CASSQVASGIYNEQFF. CDR3 nucleotides: TGTGCCAGCAGCCAAGTAGCTAGCGGGATCTACAATGAGCAGTTCTTC.

The CDR3 protein is CSVAAGGNQPQHF. The CDR3 nucleotides read TGCAGCGTTGCGGCAGGGGGAAATCAGCCCCAGCATTTT. This chain uses TRBV29-1 with TRBJ1-5, with 7 bases aligning to TRBD1. This CDR3 is 13 amino acids long. Trimming removed 4 bases from V and 4 bases from J; junction bases left unmatched: 4. Looked up from germline, CDR1 is SQVTM and CDR2 is ANQGSEA.

This clonotype was picked up one time. Compared with germline, one end of the junction differs, possibly owing to a read error. This sequence joins TRBV4-1 and TRBJ2-3; 8 bases are a match to TRBD1. In germline, CDR1 is MGHRA, CDR2 YSYEKL. The CDR3 runs to 16 residues. In nucleotides, the CDR3 is TGCGCCAGCAGCCAAGAGACAGGGGTCGGCACAGATGCGCAGTATTTT. Translating it yields CASSQETGVGTDAQYF.

This clonotype appeared a few times. V gene TRBV10-2 combines with J gene TRBJ1-1, with a weak D call TRBD1 (5 bases). Germline CDR1 is WSHSY and CDR2 is SAAADI. Trimming shortened V by 3 bases and J by 0 bases, and 14 bases separated the two germline ends. There are 16 residues in the CDR3. The CDR3 reads CASSDSTRDLNTEAFF. In nucleotides, the CDR3 is TGCGCCAGCAGTGACTCGACGAGGGACCTGAACACTGAAGCTTTCTTT.

V and J are TRBV6-1 and TRBJ2-7; TRBD2 matches 16 bases. Germline CDR1 reads MNHNS; CDR2 reads SASEGT. The CDR3 runs 16 residues. Trimming removed 6 bases from V and 7 bases from J; junction bases left unmatched: 9. CDR3 bases: TGTGCCAGCAGCCCCGGGACTAGCGGGAGGGCCGGGGAGCAGTACTTC. This encodes CASSPGTSGRAGEQYF.

This clonotype has ten or more counts. The V and J genes are TRBV12-3 or TRBV12-4 and TRBJ2-1, with D possibly matching TRBD1 (5 bases). Trimming pared 2 bases from V and 9 bases from J, leaving 11 bases between. This CDR3 has 13 residues. The CDR3 bases are TGTGCCAGCAGTTTATCAGGGTTTAGTGAGCAGTTCTTC. Amino acid sequence: CASSLSGFSEQFF.

V is TRBV28 and J is TRBJ1-2; D not resolved. Trimming took off 6 bases at V and 5 bases at J, with 10 bases between the two ends. Germline V gene lookup returns CDR1 MDHEN and CDR2 SYDVKM. The CDR3 sequence is 12 residues long. In DNA, the CDR3 is TGTGCCAGCAGCCAGGACGGATATGGCTACACCTTC. It is translated as CASSQDGYGYTF.

This clonotype was seen repeatedly, ten times or more. The chain employs TRBV5-1 and TRBJ1-4; maybe TRBD1 (5 bases). The length of the CDR3 is 17 residues. Trimming cost V 0 bases and J 8 bases, with 20 bases left between them. Looked up from germline, CDR1 is SGHRS and CDR2 is YFSETQ. The CDR3 DNA follows: TGCGCCAGCAGCTTGGAACGATTCGAGGGGTCTATCGAAAAACTGTTTTTT. Encoded protein: CASSLERFEGSIEKLFF.

In its sample, this clonotype was seen many times. This sequence joins TRBV6-1 and TRBJ1-4; the D is unclear. Germline CDR1 is MNHNS and CDR2 is SASEGT. The CDR3 extends over 14 amino acids. The V and J ends lost 4 bases and 4 bases respectively, with 10 bases between them. The CDR3 is CASSVRAVNEKLFF. The CDR3 DNA follows: TGTGCCAGCAGTGTCCGGGCCGTTAATGAAAAACTGTTTTTT.

CDR3 nucleotides: TGTGCCAGCAGCCAATACGGGGGAGTAATGAATGAGCAGTTCTTC. It encodes CASSQYGGVMNEQFF. The chain joins TRBV3-1 to TRBJ2-1, with D possibly matching TRBD2 (6 bases). Trimming removed 2 bases from V and 7 bases from J, with 15 bases in between. Germline V gives CDR1 LGHDT, CDR2 YNNKEL (reference sequence). CDR3 length: 15 residues.

This clonotype was counted ten times or more. This sequence joins TRBV10-3 and TRBJ2-2; 7 nucleotides align to TRBD2. The junction had 12 bases not matched to a gene; V was cut back by 10 bases and J by 10 bases. The CDR3 has 13 residues. Per germline, CDR1 ENHRY and CDR2 SYGVKD. The CDR3 nucleotides read TGTGCCACTTCGGGGCGGGAGTCAGAGGAGCTGTTTTTT. Amino acid sequence: CATSGRESEELFF.